This paragraph covers one T cell receptor (beta chain) sequence. The sample comes from a study of blood T cell repertoires in COVID-19. In the study overall: COVID-19 samples collected from the United States, Italy and Spain covered acute and convalescent phases.

Study processing details: Counts of nucleated cells, estimated from reference gene primer amplification, were obtained. Some clones are missing from TCRdb's copy, which holds only in-frame ones; the method was immunoSEQ multiplex PCR. Clone size and V and J calls were adopted from that table, with D and trimming inferred from the DNA. The profile shows around 81,000 clones, 88% of them singletons. Trimming at V came to 3 bases and at J to 7 bases, leaving 5 bases not matched to a gene. Germline loops: CDR1 SGDLS, CDR2 YYNGEE. CDR3 length: 13 residues. The material sequenced was peripheral blood. The chain couples TRBV9 to TRBJ1-2, with 8 positions matching TRBD1. The receptor's source is a man between 65 and 80 years old with acute or convalescent COVID-19. The CDR3 nucleotides read TGTGCCAGCAGCGACGGACAGGGTAGTGGCTACACCTTC. This encodes CASSDGQGSGYTF.